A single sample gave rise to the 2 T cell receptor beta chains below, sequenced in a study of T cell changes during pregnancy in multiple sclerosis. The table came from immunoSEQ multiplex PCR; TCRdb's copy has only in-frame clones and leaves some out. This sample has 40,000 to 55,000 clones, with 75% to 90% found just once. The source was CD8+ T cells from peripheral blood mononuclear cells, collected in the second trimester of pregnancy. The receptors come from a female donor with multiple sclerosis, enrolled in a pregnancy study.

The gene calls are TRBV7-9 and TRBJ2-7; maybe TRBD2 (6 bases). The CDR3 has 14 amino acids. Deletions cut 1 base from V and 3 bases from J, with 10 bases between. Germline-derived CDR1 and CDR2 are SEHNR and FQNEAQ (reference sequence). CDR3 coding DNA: TGTGCCAGCAGCTTAGTGGAGGGTTTCTACGAGCAGTACTTC. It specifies CASSLVEGFYEQYF.

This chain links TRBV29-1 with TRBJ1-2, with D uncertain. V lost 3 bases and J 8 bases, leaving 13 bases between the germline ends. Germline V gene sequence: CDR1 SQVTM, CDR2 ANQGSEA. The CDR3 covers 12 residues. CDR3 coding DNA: TGCAGCGTTGACTTAATCCGCGAGGGCTACACCTTC. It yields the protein CSVDLIREGYTF. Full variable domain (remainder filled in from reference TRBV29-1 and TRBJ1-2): SAVISQKPSRDICQRGTSLTIQCQVDSQVTMMFWYRQQPGQSLTLIATANQGSEATYESGFVIDKFPISRPNLTFSTLTVSNMSPEDSSIYLCSVDLIREGYTFGSGTRLTVV.